A selection of T cell receptor beta chains follows, all from one sample in a study of technical replicates of blood from a handful of donors. Generated by immunoSEQ multiplex PCR, the TCRdb table keeps only in-frame clones and is missing some. The data show 70,000 to 85,000 clones, 92% seen once. The sample taken for sequencing was T cells isolated from PBMCs. Receptor source: a human donor in good health. CDR3s include the opening cysteine and the closing phenylalanine or tryptophan.

>TRBV7-9|TRBJ1-1
CASSRESRLTNTEAFF
>TRBV28|TRBJ2-7
CASGGWTGRLYEQYF
>TRBV6-5|TRBJ1-1
CASSYPDRVGTEAFF
>TRBV10-2|TRBJ2-7
CASSEPGLAGGPYEQYF
>TRBV18|TRBJ2-1
CASSLSGSSYNEQFF
>TRBV5-1|TRBJ2-3
CASSLGLGRDTQYF
>TRBV10-3|TRBJ2-3
CAISDRASCKYF
>TRBV4-1|TRBJ1-3
CASSLRTGSGNTIYF
>TRBV2|TRBJ2-1
CASSDLRAGRIYNEQFF
>TRBV27|TRBJ1-5
CASSLRVYQPQHF
>TRBV11-3|TRBJ2-1
CASKPGAGENEQFF
>TRBV2|TRBJ1-4
CASSESRTGTWKLFF
>TRBV21-1|TRBJ1-1
CARQVTEAFF
>TRBV4-1|TRBJ1-5
CASSHPGTGSYSNQPQHF